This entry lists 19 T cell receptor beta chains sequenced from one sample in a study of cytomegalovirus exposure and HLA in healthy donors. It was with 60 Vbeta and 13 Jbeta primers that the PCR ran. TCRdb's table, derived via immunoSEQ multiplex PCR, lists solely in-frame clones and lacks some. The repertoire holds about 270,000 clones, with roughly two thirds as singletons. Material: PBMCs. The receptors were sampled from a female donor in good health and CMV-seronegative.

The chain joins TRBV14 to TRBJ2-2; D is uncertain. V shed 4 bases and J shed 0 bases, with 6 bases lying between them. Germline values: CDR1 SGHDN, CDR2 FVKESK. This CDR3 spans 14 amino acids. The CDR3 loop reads CASSRQANTGELFF. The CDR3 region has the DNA TGTGCCAGCAGCCGGCAGGCGAACACCGGGGAGCTGTTTTTT. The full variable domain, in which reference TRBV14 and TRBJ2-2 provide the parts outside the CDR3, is EAGVTQFPSHSVIEKGQTVTLRCDPISGHDNLYWYRRVMGKEIKFLLHFVKESKQDESGMPNNRFLAERTGGTYSTLKVQPAELEDSGVYFCASSRQANTGELFFGEGSRLTVL.

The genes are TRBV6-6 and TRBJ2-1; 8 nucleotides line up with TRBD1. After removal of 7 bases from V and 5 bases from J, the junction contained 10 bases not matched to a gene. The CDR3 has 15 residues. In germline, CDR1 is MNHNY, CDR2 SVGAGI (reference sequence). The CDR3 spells CASTSPDRGNNEQFF. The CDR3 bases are TGTGCCAGCACCTCCCCCGACAGGGGAAACAATGAGCAGTTCTTC.

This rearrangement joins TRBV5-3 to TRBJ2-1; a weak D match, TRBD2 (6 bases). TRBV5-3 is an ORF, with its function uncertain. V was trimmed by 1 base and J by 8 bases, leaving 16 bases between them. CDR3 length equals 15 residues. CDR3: CARSLWRREEYEQFF. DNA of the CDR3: TGTGCCAGAAGCTTGTGGCGGAGGGAAGAATATGAGCAGTTCTTC.

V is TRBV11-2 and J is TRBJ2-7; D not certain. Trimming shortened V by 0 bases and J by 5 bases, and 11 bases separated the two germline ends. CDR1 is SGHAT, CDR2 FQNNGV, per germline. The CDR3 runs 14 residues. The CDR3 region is CASSLDQVAHEQYF. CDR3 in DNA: TGTGCCAGCAGCTTAGACCAGGTCGCCCACGAGCAGTACTTC.

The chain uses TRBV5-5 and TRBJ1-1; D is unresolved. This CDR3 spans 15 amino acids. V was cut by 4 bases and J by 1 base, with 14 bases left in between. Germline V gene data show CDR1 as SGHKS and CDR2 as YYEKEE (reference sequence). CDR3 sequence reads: CASSITDPGNTEAFF. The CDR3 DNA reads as TGTGCCAGCAGCATAACAGACCCCGGGAACACTGAAGCTTTCTTT.

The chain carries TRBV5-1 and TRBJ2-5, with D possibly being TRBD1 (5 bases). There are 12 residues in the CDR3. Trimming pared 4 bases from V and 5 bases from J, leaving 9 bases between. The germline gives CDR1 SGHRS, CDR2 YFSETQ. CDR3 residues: CASSHGAETQYF. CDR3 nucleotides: TGCGCCAGCAGCCATGGGGCGGAGACCCAGTACTTC. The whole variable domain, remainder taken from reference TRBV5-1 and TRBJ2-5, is KAGVTQTPRYLIKTRGQQVTLSCSPISGHRSVSWYQQTPGQGLQFLFEYFSETQRNKGNFPGRFSGRQFSNSRSEMNVSTLELGDSALYLCASSHGAETQYFGPGTRLLVL.

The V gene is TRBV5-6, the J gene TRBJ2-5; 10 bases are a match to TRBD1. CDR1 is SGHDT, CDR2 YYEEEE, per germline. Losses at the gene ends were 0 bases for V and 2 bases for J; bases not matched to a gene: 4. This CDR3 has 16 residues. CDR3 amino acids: CASSLAWTGGQETQYF. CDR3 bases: TGTGCCAGCAGCTTGGCCTGGACAGGGGGGCAAGAGACCCAGTACTTC. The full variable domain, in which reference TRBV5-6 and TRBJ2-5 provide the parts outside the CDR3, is DAGVTQSPTHLIKTRGQQVTLRCSPKSGHDTVSWYQQALGQGPQFIFQYYEEEERQRGNFPDRFSGHQFPNYSSELNVNALLLGDSALYLCASSLAWTGGQETQYFGPGTRLLVL.

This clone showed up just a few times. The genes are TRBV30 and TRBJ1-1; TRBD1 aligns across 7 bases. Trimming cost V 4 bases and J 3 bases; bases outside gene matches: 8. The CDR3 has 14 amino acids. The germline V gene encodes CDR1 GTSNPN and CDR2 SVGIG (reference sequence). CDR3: CAWTAVGQYTEAFF. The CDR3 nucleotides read TGTGCCTGGACTGCGGTGGGACAGTACACTGAAGCTTTCTTT.

DNA of the CDR3: TGTGCCAGTAGCCTTTCCGACAACCGGGGGGAGACCCAGTACTTC. Translating it yields CASSLSDNRGETQYF. The rearrangement links TRBV19 to TRBJ2-5, with TRBD2 as a possible D gene (6 bases). Germline V lookup: CDR1 LNHDA, CDR2 SQIVND (reference sequence). Trimming pared 6 bases from V and 5 bases from J, leaving 19 bases between. The CDR3 consists of 15 residues. Supplemented by reference TRBV19 and TRBJ2-5, the full variable domain reads DGGITQSPKYLFRKEGQNVTLSCEQNLNHDAMYWYRQDPGQGLRLIYYSQIVNDFQKGDIAEGYSVSREKKESFPLTVTSAQKNPTAFYLCASSLSDNRGETQYFGPGTRLLVL.

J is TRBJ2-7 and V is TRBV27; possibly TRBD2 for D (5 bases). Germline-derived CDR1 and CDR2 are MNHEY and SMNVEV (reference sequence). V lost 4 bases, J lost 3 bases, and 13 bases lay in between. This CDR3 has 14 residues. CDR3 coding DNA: TGTGCCAGCAGTTCCCGGGGTAGCCTCTACGAGCAGTACTTC. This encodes CASSSRGSLYEQYF.

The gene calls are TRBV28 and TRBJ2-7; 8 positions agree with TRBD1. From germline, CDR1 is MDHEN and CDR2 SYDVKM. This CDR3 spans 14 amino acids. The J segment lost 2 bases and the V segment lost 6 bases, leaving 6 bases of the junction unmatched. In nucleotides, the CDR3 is TGTGCCAGCAGGGTCGACAGGGGCCCCTACGAGCAGTACTTC. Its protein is CASRVDRGPYEQYF. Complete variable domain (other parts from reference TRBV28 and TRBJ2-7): DVKVTQSSRYLVKRTGEKVFLECVQDMDHENMFWYRQDPGLGLRLIYFSYDVKMKEKGDIPEGYSVSREKKERFSLILESASTNQTSMYLCASRVDRGPYEQYFGPGTRLTVT.

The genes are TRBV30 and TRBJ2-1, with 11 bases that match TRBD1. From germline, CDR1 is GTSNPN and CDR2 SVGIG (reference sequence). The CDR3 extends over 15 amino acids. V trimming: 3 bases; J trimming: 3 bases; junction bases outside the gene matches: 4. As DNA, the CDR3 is TGTGCCTGGAGCATAGGGACAGGGGGCTACAATGAGCAGTTCTTC. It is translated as CAWSIGTGGYNEQFF.

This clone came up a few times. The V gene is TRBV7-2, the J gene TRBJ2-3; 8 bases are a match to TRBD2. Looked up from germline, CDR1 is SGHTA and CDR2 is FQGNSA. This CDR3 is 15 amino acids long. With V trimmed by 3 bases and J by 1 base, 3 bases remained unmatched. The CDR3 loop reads CASSLLLAGTDTQYF. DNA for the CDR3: TGTGCCAGCAGCTTGTTACTAGCGGGCACAGATACGCAGTATTTT.

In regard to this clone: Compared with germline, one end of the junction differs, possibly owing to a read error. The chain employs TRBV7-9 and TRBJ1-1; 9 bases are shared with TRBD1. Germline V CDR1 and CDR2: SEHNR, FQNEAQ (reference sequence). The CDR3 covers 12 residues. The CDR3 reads CSSTGGAGEAFF. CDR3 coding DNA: TGTTCCAGTACAGGGGGCGCAGGAGAAGCTTTCTTT.

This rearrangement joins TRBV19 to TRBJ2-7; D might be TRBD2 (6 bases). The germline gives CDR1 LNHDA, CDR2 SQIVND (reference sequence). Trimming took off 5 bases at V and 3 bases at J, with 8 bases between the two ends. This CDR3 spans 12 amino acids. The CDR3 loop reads CASSRSGYEQYF. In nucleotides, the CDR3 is TGTGCCAGTAGTCGTAGCGGCTACGAGCAGTACTTC.

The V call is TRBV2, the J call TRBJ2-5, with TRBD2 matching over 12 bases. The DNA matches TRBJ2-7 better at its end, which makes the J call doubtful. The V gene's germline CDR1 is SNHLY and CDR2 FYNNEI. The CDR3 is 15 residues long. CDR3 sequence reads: CASSRTSGKVNEQYF. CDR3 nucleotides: TGTGCCAGCAGTCGGACTAGCGGGAAGGTTAACGAGCAGTACTTC.

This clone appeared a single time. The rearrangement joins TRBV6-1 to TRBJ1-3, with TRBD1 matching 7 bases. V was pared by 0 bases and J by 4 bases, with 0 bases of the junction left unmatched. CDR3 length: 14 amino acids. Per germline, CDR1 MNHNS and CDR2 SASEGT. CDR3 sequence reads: CASSEAGQGNTIYF. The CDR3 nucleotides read TGTGCCAGCAGTGAAGCGGGACAGGGAAACACCATATATTTT.

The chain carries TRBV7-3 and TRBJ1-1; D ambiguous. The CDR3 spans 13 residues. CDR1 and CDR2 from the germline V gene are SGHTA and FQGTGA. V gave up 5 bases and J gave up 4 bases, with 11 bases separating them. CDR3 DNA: TGTGCCAGCAGCCCCGGGAGGACCACTGAAGCTTTCTTT. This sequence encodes CASSPGRTTEAFF. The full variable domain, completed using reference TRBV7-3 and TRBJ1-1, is GAGVSQTPSNKVTEKGKYVELRCDPISGHTALYWYRQSLGQGPEFLIYFQGTGAADDSGLPNDRFFAVRPEGSVSTLKIQRTERGDSAVYLCASSPGRTTEAFFGQGTRLTVV.

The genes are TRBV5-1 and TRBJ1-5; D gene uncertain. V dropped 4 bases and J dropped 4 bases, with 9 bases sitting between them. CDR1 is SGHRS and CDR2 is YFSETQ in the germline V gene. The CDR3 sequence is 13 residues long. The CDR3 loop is CASSPAGNQPQHF. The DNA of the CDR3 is TGCGCCAGCAGCCCAGCAGGAAATCAGCCCCAGCATTTT.